This T cell receptor (beta chain) came from a study of response to subunit inactivated influenza vaccine. Each CDR3 protein is one row after TCRdb ran MiXCR on the RT-PCR reads. The repertoire consists of 180,000 or so distinct CDR3 sequences, with about an eighth occurring once and the leading ten covering roughly 29%. This same sample was also taken into another study, of T cells expressing NK-cell markers. That investigation notes: Researchers built TCR beta cDNA using 5'RACE template switching with UMIs. The sequencing cohort of eight donors included seven HCMV-seropositive individuals and one seronegative individual. Dominant NKG2C+ clonotypes made up roughly 1.0-7.0% of CD8+ T cells in roughly 6 donors. Topping the CD3+CD56-NKG2C+ fraction as well were these clonotypes, in a handful of donors.

This receptor was taken from a man aged 50 or older who received an inactivated influenza vaccine. Source: CD8+ T cells sorted from PBMCs, taken approximately 13 days after vaccination.

The CDR3 DNA is TGTGCCAGCAGTTTCCCCCGAAGTAGCGGGGGGGCCAATGAGCAGTTCTTC. Protein sequence: CASSFPRSSGGANEQFF. The chain combines TRBV28 with TRBJ2-1; 11 bases align to TRBD2. Germline loops: CDR1 MDHEN, CDR2 SYDVKM. Trimming removed 3 bases from V and 6 bases from J; junction bases left unmatched: 10. There are 17 residues in the CDR3.